The sequence of this T cell receptor beta chain was determined in a study of blood T cell repertoires in COVID-19. About the study: Sites in the United States, Italy and Spain provided acute and convalescent COVID-19 samples.

V was clipped by 8 bases and J by 7 bases; unmatched bases: 5. This CDR3 has 14 residues. CDR1 is LGHDT, CDR2 YNNKEL, per germline (reference sequence). In the original analysis: Nucleated cell number was recorded as an estimate derived from reference gene primer amplification. Data came from immunoSEQ multiplex PCR; TCRdb stores just in-frame clones and leaves some out. That table gives V, J and clone size, and the DNA gave D and trimming. The data show fewer than 300,000 clones, with 88% seen just once and about 1% held by the top ten. The chain employs TRBV3-1 (or the pseudogene TRBV3-2) and TRBJ1-4; 12 bases line up with TRBD1. The source material was peripheral blood. The TCR comes from a woman aged 40 to 50 who had recovered from COVID-19. CDR3 protein: CASRRDRGPEKLFF. Here the CDR3 DNA reads TGTGCCAGCCGCCGGGACAGGGGGCCTGAAAAACTGTTTTTT.